This is a list of T cell receptor beta chains from one sample in a study of cytomegalovirus exposure and HLA in healthy donors. Method: immunoSEQ multiplex PCR; TCRdb's copy keeps in-frame clones and lacks some. The repertoire holds fewer than 150,000 clones, with 70% to 80% as singletons. Sequenced material: PBMCs. The receptor source for this set is a man aged 25 to 40 in good health and CMV-seronegative. The CDR3 runs from the conserved cysteine through the conserved F or W. The order of the fields is clone size, V gene, J gene, D gene, CDR3 protein, CDR3 DNA. D genes are given only for firm matches. Clone size, where shown, is once, few, many, or a class for clones that have expanded.

>few|TRBV18|TRBJ2-1|TRBD2
CASSPREREDNEQFF
TGTGCCAGCTCACCGAGGGAGCGGGAGGACAATGAGCAGTTCTTC
>.|TRBV6-1|TRBJ1-4|TRBD1
CASRDRGRVEKLFF
TGTGCCAGCAGGGACAGGGGGCGTGTTGAAAAACTGTTTTTT
>few|TRBV30|TRBJ1-1|TRBD1
CAWSMGTVAEAFF
TGTGCCTGGAGCATGGGGACAGTTGCCGAAGCTTTCTTT
>few|TRBV9|TRBJ2-5|.
CASSVQGEGVQETQYF
TGTGCCAGCAGCGTACAAGGAGAGGGGGTCCAAGAGACCCAGTACTTC
>.|TRBV5-5|TRBJ1-2|.
CASSFGGGGYTF
TGTGCCAGCAGCTTTGGGGGAGGCGGCTACACCTTC
>.|TRBV7-9|TRBJ1-1|.
CASTPLGTVRTEAFF
TGTGCCAGCACCCCCCTCGGGACTGTTAGGACTGAAGCTTTCTTT
>.|TRBV14|TRBJ1-6|.
CASSQETRGSPLHF
TGTGCCAGCAGCCAAGAAACCAGGGGTTCACCCCTCCACTTT
>.|TRBV5-4|TRBJ2-5|TRBD1
CASSSPGQGTETQYF
TGTGCCAGCAGCTCTCCGGGACAGGGTACGGAGACCCAGTACTTC
>.|TRBV4-1|TRBJ1-5|.
CASSQTTGKLSNQPQHF
TGCGCCAGCAGCCAAACGACAGGAAAACTTAGCAATCAGCCCCAGCATTTT
>.|TRBV4-3|TRBJ2-7|.
CASSQDRDSSSYEQYF
TGCGCCAGCAGCCAAGACCGGGACTCGAGCTCCTACGAGCAGTACTTC